This paragraph covers one T cell receptor beta chain sequence. The sample holds many counts of this clonotype. Its antigen target is currently unknown. Base qualities were left out, and no much larger clone turns up one base away. The sample is drawn from a study of Graves' ophthalmopathy and Graves' hyperthyroidism (dated by TCRdb to the late 2010s). For context, the study as a whole: Peripheral blood was collected at initial diagnosis, prior to any treatment. The study used TCR beta repertoire signatures to distinguish Graves' ophthalmopathy from Graves' hyperthyroidism and to predict progression to ophthalmopathy. In total, under 150 blood samples were TCR-sequenced: 40 to 45 ophthalmopathy, approximately 80 hyperthyroidism and approximately 17 hyperthyroidism-to-ophthalmopathy patients. A discovery set of 95 to 100 patients (roughly 41 ophthalmopathy, 60 or so stable hyperthyroidism) was enrolled to explore V-J signatures distinguishing ophthalmopathy from hyperthyroidism. An independent validation cohort was composed of 18 to 20 hyperthyroidism patients and 17 patients who later progressed from hyperthyroidism to ophthalmopathy. In several hyperthyroidism patients, the T-cell repertoire of thyroid tissue was compared with the T-cell repertoire of blood. Once sampling was done, hyperthyroidism patients were given methimazole at a starting dose of 30 mg daily, while ophthalmopathy patients were given high-dose intravenous methylprednisolone. The roughly 100 discovery patients were randomly split 7:3 into training and test sets.

For repertoire sequencing, TCR beta CDR3 regions were amplified from RNA transcripts. The first round was an RT-PCR using HTBI primers with the Qiagen OneStep RT-PCR kit, and this first round was followed by a second-round multiplex PCR, then size selection and purification. Libraries were sequenced on an Illumina HiSeq2000 using paired-end 100 bp reads. In the paper's pipeline: Reads were processed with SOAPnuke, discarding reads with adapters, uncalled bases, mean Phred below 15, or no exact constant-primer or identifier match. High-quality paired reads were merged with COPE v1.2.5. Each unique nucleotide sequence was defined as a clonotype, and clonotypes were aligned to IMGT TRB V, D and J references with MiTCR v1.1. Only V-J combinations with frequency above 0.0001 were analysed, covering over 98% of repertoires. A TCR clonal expansion and chaos score per V-J combination was defined as the ratio of F50 clonal expansion to chaos observed in the TCRdist matrix. Welch's t-statistics and random forest were used to reduce features to about 14 V-J combinations, which were fed into a naive Bayes classifier. The similarity between thyroid and blood repertoires was quantified using the Morisita-Horn index. TCRdb applied fastp at Q25 and MiXCR to the public reads, then kept only in-frame beta chains. Identical CDR3 protein sequences are pooled into one entry, listed with their most common genes and DNA. The V and J calls and clone size are TCRdb's, not the authors'. The sample table contains approximately 210,000 distinct CDR3 sequences; only one count was recorded for under 30% of them. About 8.2% of the sample comes from the top ten.

The germline ends are 8 bases apart after V is trimmed by 8 bases and J by 6 bases. Sequences LNHNV (CDR1) and YYDKDF (CDR2) are obtained from the germline V gene (reference sequence). The CDR3 goes from the cysteine to the phenylalanine over 12 residues. The only DNA kept is the CDR3, 36 bases in frame from the first base. The ophthalmopathy patients had moderately to severely active disease, with a Clinical Activity Score of 3 or higher, a NOSPECS grade of 4 or higher, and a disease duration of less than 3 months. Anyone with other autoimmune diseases, uncontrolled infections, pregnancy or lactation was excluded from the study. Diagnosis relied on clinical symptoms, serum thyroxine, TRAb, thyroid ultrasound and orbital computed tomography. PBMCs were isolated from 7.5 to 10 ml of fresh peripheral blood by Ficoll-Paque density gradient centrifugation. Trizol reagent was used to extract the total RNA, and its quality was then checked on an Agilent 2100 Bioanalyzer.

On the study overall, not on this receptor specifically: Most expanded thyroid clonotypes with frequency above 0.001 were also detected in blood, suggesting blood repertoires may reflect the thyroid immune response. No statistical method was used to predetermine the sample size, and group allocation was not hidden from the investigators. In validation, the model predicted ophthalmopathy progression with 70.59% sensitivity and roughly 72% specificity; around twelve predicted patients were CT-confirmed with GO in a median of around 6 months. In cross-validation, the 13-signature model distinguished ophthalmopathy from stable hyperthyroidism with approximately 90% sensitivity and about 81% specificity, while in the test set the corresponding values were approximately 80% and 75%.

This sequence originates from a man aged 50 to 59 with Graves' ophthalmopathy. Donor details come from another sample of the same person, matched by shared clones. The chain is assembled from TRBV15 and TRBJ1-6, with the D gene too uncertain to name. The sample was peripheral blood. The bases read TGTGCCACCGGATGGCGTAATTCACCCCTCCACTTT. Translated, this is CATGWRNSPLHF. The CDR3 plus the reference TRBV15 and TRBJ1-6 genes for the other parts give the full variable domain: DAMVIQNPRYQVTQFGKPVTLSCSQTLNHNVMYWYQQKSSQAPKLLFHYYDKDFNNEADTPDNFQSRRPNTSFCFLDIRSPGLGDTAMYLCATGWRNSPLHFGNGTRLTVT.